The 27 T cell receptor beta chains below all came from one sample that was sequenced in a study of T cells in Graves' hyperthyroidism and ophthalmopathy (dated by TCRdb to about 2019). To prepare the library, multiplex PCR was applied. Sequencing relied on an Illumina HiSeq 2000. The TCR beta CDR3 regions were amplified from the RNA transcripts. The TCR CDR3 was subjected to a first round of RT-PCR using the HTBI primer set and the Qiagen OneStep RT-PCR kit. TCRdb handled the public reads itself, with Q25 trimming in fastp and clone calling in MiXCR, and kept productive beta chains. Every CDR3 protein is listed once, alongside the most common genes and DNA of its rows. The sample data list fewer than 750,000 distinct CDR3 sequences, and around 15% of these were observed just once. The top ten clonotypes cover about 4% of the sample. Input material: blood. The source of these receptors is a middle-aged woman with Graves' ophthalmopathy.

This clonotype was seen many times. The V gene is TRBV6-4, the J gene TRBJ1-2, with TRBD1 identical over 10 bases. Losses at the gene ends were 5 bases for V and 5 bases for J; bases not matched to a gene: 8. The CDR3 extends over 15 amino acids. Germline V gene sequence: CDR1 MRHNA, CDR2 SNTAGT. The CDR3 region is CASSPSGQGKYGYTF. In DNA, the CDR3 is TGTGCCAGCAGTCCCTCGGGACAGGGGAAATATGGCTACACCTTC.

The chain employs TRBV11-2 and TRBJ2-7; no clear D. The V gene's germline CDR1 is SGHAT and CDR2 FQNNGV. Trimming left V 5 bases short and J 0 bases short, with 11 bases between. The CDR3 has 14 amino acids. DNA for the CDR3: TGTGCCAGCAGCGCCGGGTGGGTCTCCTACGAGCAGTACTTC. This translates into CASSAGWVSYEQYF.

This clonotype was seen at least ten times. The rearrangement links TRBV20-1 to TRBJ2-7, with 9 bases aligning to TRBD1. The CDR3 consists of 15 residues. The germline V gene encodes CDR1 DFQATT and CDR2 SNEGSKA (reference sequence). Trimming at V came to 3 bases and at J to 4 bases, leaving 10 bases not matched to a gene. CDR3 protein: CSAREPGQGIYEQYF. The CDR3 region has the DNA TGCAGTGCTAGGGAACCGGGACAGGGAATTTACGAGCAGTACTTC.

Only a few counts were recorded for this clonotype. The chain combines TRBV30 with TRBJ1-5, with D unresolved. This CDR3 comprises 13 residues. CDR1 GTSNPN and CDR2 SVGIG come from the germline V gene (reference sequence). V was pared by 5 bases and J by 0 bases, with 8 bases between. The CDR3 loop is CAWALDSNQPQHF. The CDR3 nucleotides read TGTGCCTGGGCCTTAGATAGCAATCAGCCCCAGCATTTT.

This clonotype appeared many times. The gene calls are TRBV6-5 and TRBJ1-1; weak D call: TRBD1 (5 bases). V was cut by 5 bases and J by 9 bases, with 19 bases left in between. The CDR3 is made up of 14 amino acids. Germline CDR1 MNHEY, CDR2 SVGAGI. CDR3 DNA sequence: TGTGCCAGCAGTCCCGAGAATATTAAGGGGAAAGCTTTCTTT. Amino acid sequence: CASSPENIKGKAFF.

The sample holds many counts of this clonotype. The rearrangement links TRBV24-1 to TRBJ1-2; tentative D call: TRBD1 (6 bases). CDR3 length: 15 amino acids. Deletions cut 7 bases from V and 4 bases from J, with 18 bases between. Germline CDR1 and CDR2: KGHDR and SFDVKD. CDR3 protein: CATRPSGAGAYGYTF. The CDR3 DNA reads TGTGCCACCAGACCGTCGGGGGCTGGTGCCTATGGCTACACCTTC.

This clonotype was detected ten times or more. The chain carries TRBV7-9 and TRBJ1-1; D ambiguous. Trimming removed 8 bases from V and 0 bases from J, with 4 bases in between. Germline V gene data show CDR1 as SEHNR and CDR2 as FQNEAQ (reference sequence). CDR3 length equals 11 residues. CDR3 amino acids: CASGLNTEAFF. In nucleotides, the CDR3 is TGTGCCAGCGGCCTGAACACTGAAGCTTTCTTT.

This clonotype was recorded many times. This chain connects TRBV6-2 or TRBV6-3 to TRBJ2-7; TRBD2 aligns across 12 bases. Germline trimming cut 2 bases from V and 4 bases from J; bases unmatched to any gene: 6. Germline V gives CDR1 MNHEY, CDR2 SVGEGT. This CDR3 is built from 16 residues. The CDR3, as DNA: TGTGCCAGCAGTTACCGGGGACTAGCGGGCGCTTACGAGCAGTACTTC. Residues: CASSYRGLAGAYEQYF.

This clonotype was detected ten times or more. The V and J genes are TRBV28 and TRBJ2-7, with D possibly TRBD2 on 6 matching bases. This CDR3 comprises 14 residues. V was trimmed by 6 bases and J by 2 bases, leaving 14 bases between them. CDR1 and CDR2 (germline): MDHEN, SYDVKM. The CDR3 DNA reads as TGTGCCAGCAGAATCGGAGGGCCCACCTACGAGCAGTACTTC. Its protein product is CASRIGGPTYEQYF.

This clonotype was seen a handful of times. This chain joins TRBV29-1 and TRBJ2-7; D is uncertain. CDR1 SQVTM and CDR2 ANQGSEA come from the germline V gene. V shed 7 bases and J shed 2 bases, with 9 bases lying between them. There are 11 residues in the CDR3. The CDR3 loop is CSAALAYEQYF. CDR3 in DNA: TGCAGCGCTGCCCTAGCCTACGAGCAGTACTTC.

This clonotype was counted a few times. The chain has TRBV6-1 and TRBJ2-7; D call uncertain. Trimming left V 2 bases short and J 3 bases short, with 5 bases between. Germline CDR1 and CDR2: MNHNS and SASEGT. The CDR3 extends over 12 amino acids. The CDR3 DNA reads as TGTGCCAGCAGTGAACGGAACTACGAGCAGTACTTC. Its translation is CASSERNYEQYF.

This clonotype was detected many times. The chain links TRBV6-2 or TRBV6-3 to TRBJ2-7; D might be TRBD1 (5 bases). This CDR3 contains 16 residues. Per germline, CDR1 MNHEY and CDR2 SVGEGT. The V end lost 0 bases, the J end lost 0 bases, and 12 bases lay between the germline ends. The CDR3 DNA reads TGTGCCAGCAGTTACTCTGGACACGTCATCTCCTACGAGCAGTACTTC. Amino acids: CASSYSGHVISYEQYF.

Details on this clonotype: Since a much larger clone is just one base distant, this may be a read error. This chain links TRBV3-1 with TRBJ2-5; D is ambiguous. This CDR3 has 14 residues. The germline CDR1 and CDR2 sequences are LGHDT and YNNKEL (reference sequence). Deletions cut 3 bases from V and 7 bases from J, with 15 bases between. Here the CDR3 reads CASSQGKVWGTQYF. For the CDR3, the DNA is TGTGCCAGCAGCCAGGGAAAAGTTTGGGGGACCCAGTACTTC.

This clonotype was recorded at least ten times. The V gene is TRBV12-3 or TRBV12-4, the J gene TRBJ1-1; D unresolved. The CDR3 is 11 residues long. Trimming removed 3 bases at V and 7 bases at J, with 6 bases between. This CDR3 is CASSLTIEAFF. The CDR3 coding sequence is TGTGCCAGCAGTTTGACAATTGAAGCTTTCTTT.

This clonotype has ten or more counts. This rearrangement joins TRBV9 to TRBJ2-5, with D possibly TRBD2 on 6 matching bases. CDR1 and CDR2 (germline): SGDLS, YYNGEE. The V gene lost 3 bases and the J gene lost 4 bases, with 16 bases spanning the gap. The CDR3 loop spans 15 amino acids. The CDR3 DNA follows: TGTGCCAGCAGCGGTCAAAGGACGGGAGTAGAGACCCAGTACTTC. Translated: CASSGQRTGVETQYF.

This clonotype came up many times. The J gene is TRBJ1-1, the V gene TRBV2, with D unclear. CDR1 SNHLY and CDR2 FYNNEI come from the germline V gene. This CDR3 contains 15 residues. V was trimmed by 1 base and J by 5 bases, leaving 14 bases between them. The DNA of the CDR3 is TGTGCCAGCAGTGAAGGGCTGGTCCGTGGGACTGAAGCTTTCTTT. Encoded protein: CASSEGLVRGTEAFF.

This clonotype was picked up many times. The chain employs TRBV20-1 and TRBJ1-1, with D unclear. Trimming took 3 bases from V and 1 from J, leaving 6 bases between them. The germline gives CDR1 DFQATT, CDR2 SNEGSKA (reference sequence). This CDR3 contains 12 residues. The CDR3, as DNA: TGCAGTGCTAGGGCAGAGAACACTGAAGCTTTCTTT. This codes for CSARAENTEAFF.

The CDR3 DNA reads TGTGCCAGCAGCAAAGATATCTCTGGGGCCAACGTCCTGACTTTC. Its translation: CASSKDISGANVLTF. The chain uses TRBV27 and TRBJ2-6; D remains ambiguous. The CDR3 extends over 15 amino acids. Germline CDR1 MNHEY, CDR2 SMNVEV (reference sequence). V gave up 6 bases and J gave up 0 bases, with 9 bases separating them.

This clonotype was picked up many times. V and J are TRBV28 and TRBJ2-2, with a weak D call TRBD1 (6 bases). The CDR3 spans 14 residues. The V and J ends lost 8 bases and 1 base respectively, with 11 bases between them. Germline assignment: CDR1 MDHEN and CDR2 SYDVKM. The CDR3 sequence: CASRTGQNTGELFF. CDR3 nucleotides: TGTGCCAGCCGTACGGGACAGAACACCGGGGAGCTGTTTTTT.

This clonotype was found many times. The chain is built from TRBV6-1 and TRBJ2-7; 9 bases are shared with TRBD1. V was clipped by 0 bases and J by 4 bases; unmatched bases: 4. This CDR3 is 15 amino acids long. The germline V gene has CDR1 MNHNS and CDR2 SASEGT. In DNA form, the CDR3 reads TGTGCCAGCAGTGAAGCTACCGGGACAGGGTACGAGCAGTACTTC. Its translation: CASSEATGTGYEQYF.

This clonotype has a count of ten or more. The CDR3 here is CASALSRDKPPYGYTF. The CDR3 DNA reads TGCGCCAGCGCGCTATCTCGGGACAAACCCCCTTATGGCTACACCTTC. J is TRBJ1-2 and V is TRBV5-1; a possible D gene is TRBD1 (6 bases). V dropped 7 bases and J dropped 5 bases, with 24 bases sitting between them. Germline V gene lookup returns CDR1 SGHRS and CDR2 YFSETQ. This CDR3 comprises 16 residues.

Ten or more counts support this clonotype. The CDR3 sequence: CATAPGPSDTGELFF. Written as DNA, the CDR3 is TGTGCCACCGCCCCAGGGCCATCTGACACCGGGGAGCTGTTTTTT. The chain has TRBV10-3 and TRBJ2-2, with D perhaps matching TRBD1 (5 bases). CDR3 length equals 15 residues. The V and J ends lost 10 bases and 3 bases respectively, with 18 bases between them. The germline V gene encodes CDR1 ENHRY and CDR2 SYGVKD.

This clonotype was counted at least ten times. The chain carries TRBV6-5 and TRBJ2-7, with 9 bases that match TRBD1. V was pared by 10 bases and J by 6 bases, with 16 bases of the junction left unmatched. The CDR3 is 15 residues long. Germline loops: CDR1 MNHEY, CDR2 SVGAGI. Written as DNA, the CDR3 is TGTGCCACCGCGCCGGGACAGGGATCCTTGGGCGAGCAGTACTTC. Its translation: CATAPGQGSLGEQYF.

The sample holds many counts of this clonotype. V usage is TRBV29-1 and J usage is TRBJ2-7; tentatively, D is TRBD1 (6 bases). In germline, CDR1 is SQVTM, CDR2 ANQGSEA. The CDR3 has 12 amino acids. Trimming shortened V by 5 bases and J by 4 bases, and 12 bases separated the two germline ends. This CDR3 reads CSVLTGPYEQYF. CDR3 nucleotides: TGCAGCGTTTTGACAGGCCCTTACGAGCAGTACTTC.

A word on this clonotype: A read error may produce the germline difference seen at one junction end. The chain combines TRBV28 with TRBJ2-5; 7 bases are shared with TRBD2. Germline V gene data show CDR1 as MDHEN and CDR2 as SYDVKM. This CDR3 has 13 amino acids. This CDR3 is CASSPGGGETQCF. The CDR3 bases are TGTGCCAGCAGCCCGGGAGGAGGGGAGACCCAGTGCTTC.

This clonotype has a count of ten or more. The rearrangement links TRBV6-1 to TRBJ2-7; D gene uncertain. This CDR3 region has 14 residues. V shed 0 bases and J shed 3 bases, with 9 bases lying between them. CDR1 and CDR2 (germline): MNHNS, SASEGT. Here the CDR3 reads CASSEAGKLYEQYF. The DNA of the CDR3 is TGTGCCAGCAGTGAAGCGGGAAAGCTCTACGAGCAGTACTTC.

Ten or more counts support this clonotype. V and J are TRBV29-1 and TRBJ2-7; 10 bases are a match to TRBD1. Germline CDR1 is SQVTM and CDR2 is ANQGSEA. Trimming took 6 bases from V and 4 from J; bases not matched to a gene: 6. This CDR3 has 13 amino acids. CDR3 sequence: CSVETGGQYEQYF. As DNA, the CDR3 is TGCAGCGTCGAGACAGGGGGCCAGTACGAGCAGTACTTC.